The text below deals with one T cell receptor beta chain. Its antigen is unidentified. This sample is drawn from a study of OX40 agonist ivuxolimab in advanced cancers. Study-wide background: Previous treatment with anti-PD-1, anti-PD-L1 or anti-CTLA-4 therapy was allowed; 40% had received some. Study-wide points: Certain nonresponders additionally had low normalized T-cell clonal expansion. CD8+ T cells were the subset that, on average, had more expanded clones than CD4+.

Measured with immunoSEQ multiplex PCR; TCRdb has only the in-frame clones, and not every one. Of about 33,000 clones in the sample, less than 85% were seen once. Per the germline V gene, CDR1 is SQVTM and CDR2 is ANQGSEA. After removal of 4 bases from V and 4 bases from J, the junction contained 2 bases not matched to a gene. CDR3 size: 12 residues. This TCR was sampled from an adult with an advanced solid tumor such as melanoma, head and neck, liver or kidney cancer. V and J are TRBV29-1 and TRBJ2-5; TRBD1 aligns across 8 bases. Sequenced material: CD4+ or CD8+ T cells sorted from blood, taken in a trial of the OX40 agonist ivuxolimab. In DNA form, the CDR3 reads TGCAGCGTTGGGGGGACAGGAGAGACCCAGTACTTC. Amino acid sequence: CSVGGTGETQYF.